Sequencing of this T cell receptor (beta chain) was carried out in a study of cytomegalovirus exposure and HLA in healthy donors. PCR employed 60 Vbeta and 13 Jbeta primers. Repertoires were generated with immunoSEQ multiplex PCR, while TCRdb's copy carries only in-frame clones and drops some. In the table there are about 160,000 clones, around 80% of which are singletons. The sequence derives from a man aged 35 to 55 in good health and CMV-seronegative. Sample: PBMCs.

As DNA, the CDR3 is TGTGCCAGCTTAGCCTCCTACGAGCAGTACTTC. It specifies CASLASYEQYF. V usage is TRBV2 and J usage is TRBJ2-7; D call uncertain. The V end was cut by 8 bases, the J end by 0 bases, with 5 bases between. The CDR3 contains 11 residues. Germline lookup yields CDR1 SNHLY and CDR2 FYNNEI. Full variable domain (outside the CDR3, taken from reference TRBV2 and TRBJ2-7): EPEVTQTPSHQVTQMGQEVILRCVPISNHLYFYWYRQILGQKVEFLVSFYNNEISEKSEIFDDQFSVERPDGSNFTLKIRSTKLEDSAMYFCASLASYEQYFGPGTRLTVT.